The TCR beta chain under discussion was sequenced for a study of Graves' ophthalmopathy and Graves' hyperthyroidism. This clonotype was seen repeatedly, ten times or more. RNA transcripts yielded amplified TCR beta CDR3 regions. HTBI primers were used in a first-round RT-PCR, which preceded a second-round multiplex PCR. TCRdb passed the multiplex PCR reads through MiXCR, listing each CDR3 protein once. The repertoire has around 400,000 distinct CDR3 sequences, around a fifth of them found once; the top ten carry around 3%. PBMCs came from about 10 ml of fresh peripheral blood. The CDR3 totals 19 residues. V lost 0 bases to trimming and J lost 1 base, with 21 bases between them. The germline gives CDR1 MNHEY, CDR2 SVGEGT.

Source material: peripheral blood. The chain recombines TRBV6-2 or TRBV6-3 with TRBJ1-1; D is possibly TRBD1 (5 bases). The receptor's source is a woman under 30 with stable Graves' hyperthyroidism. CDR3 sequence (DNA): TGTGCCAGCAGTTACTCGTTGATCGGGACGCCACGGGGGAACACTGAAGCTTTCTTT. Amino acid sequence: CASSYSLIGTPRGNTEAFF.